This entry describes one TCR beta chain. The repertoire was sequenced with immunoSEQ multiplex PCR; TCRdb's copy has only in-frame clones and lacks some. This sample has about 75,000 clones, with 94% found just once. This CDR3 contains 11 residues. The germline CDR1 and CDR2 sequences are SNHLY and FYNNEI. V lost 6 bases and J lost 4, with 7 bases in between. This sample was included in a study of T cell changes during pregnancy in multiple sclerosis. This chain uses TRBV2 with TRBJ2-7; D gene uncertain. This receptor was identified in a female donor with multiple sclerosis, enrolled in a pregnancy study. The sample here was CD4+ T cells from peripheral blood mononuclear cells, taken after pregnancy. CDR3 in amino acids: CASRGEYEQYF. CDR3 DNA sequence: TGTGCCAGCAGAGGAGAGTACGAGCAGTACTTC.